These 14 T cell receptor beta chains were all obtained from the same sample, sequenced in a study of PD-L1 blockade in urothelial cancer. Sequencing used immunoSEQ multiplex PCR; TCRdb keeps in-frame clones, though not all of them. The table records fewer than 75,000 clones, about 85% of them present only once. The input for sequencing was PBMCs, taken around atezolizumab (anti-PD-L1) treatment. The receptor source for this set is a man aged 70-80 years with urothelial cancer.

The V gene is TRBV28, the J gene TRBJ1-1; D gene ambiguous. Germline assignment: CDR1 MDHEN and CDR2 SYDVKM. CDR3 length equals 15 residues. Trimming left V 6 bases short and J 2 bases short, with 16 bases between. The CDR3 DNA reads TGTGCCAGCAGGAGTAGTACGCCGAGCAACACTGAAGCTTTCTTT. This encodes CASRSSTPSNTEAFF.

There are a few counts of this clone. CDR3 sequence (DNA): TGCAGCGTTGAAGGCCCCCAGGGCAGGGAAGCTTTCTTT. It specifies CSVEGPQGREAFF. V usage is TRBV29-1 and J usage is TRBJ1-1; tentative D call: TRBD1 (5 bases). V dropped 1 base and J dropped 8 bases, with 14 bases sitting between them. Germline-derived CDR1 and CDR2 are SQVTM and ANQGSEA. The CDR3 length is 13 residues.

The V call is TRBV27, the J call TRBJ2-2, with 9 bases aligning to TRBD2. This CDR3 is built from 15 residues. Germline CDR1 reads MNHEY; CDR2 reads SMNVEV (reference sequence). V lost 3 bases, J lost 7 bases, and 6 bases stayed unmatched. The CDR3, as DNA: TGTGCCAGCAGTTTGGGGGCTAGCGGGGTCGGGGAGCTGTTTTTT. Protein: CASSLGASGVGELFF.

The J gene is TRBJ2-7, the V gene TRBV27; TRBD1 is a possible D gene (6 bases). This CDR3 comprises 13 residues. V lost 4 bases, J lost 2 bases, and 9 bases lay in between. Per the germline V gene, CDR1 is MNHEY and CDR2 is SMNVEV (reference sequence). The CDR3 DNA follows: TGTGCCAGCAGTTCCCAGGGGACCTACGAGCAGTACTTC. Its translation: CASSSQGTYEQYF.

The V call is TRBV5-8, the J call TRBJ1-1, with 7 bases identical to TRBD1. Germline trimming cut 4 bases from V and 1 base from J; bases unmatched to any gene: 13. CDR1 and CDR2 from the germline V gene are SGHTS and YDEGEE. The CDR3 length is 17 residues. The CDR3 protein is CASSPPPPHRGNTEAFF. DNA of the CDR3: TGTGCCAGCAGCCCCCCTCCCCCACACAGGGGGAACACTGAAGCTTTCTTT. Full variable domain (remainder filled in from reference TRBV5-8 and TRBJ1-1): EAGVTQSPTHLIKTRGQQATLRCSPISGHTSVYWYQQALGLGLQFLLWYDEGEERNRGNFPPRFSGRQFPNYSSELNVNALELEDSALYLCASSPPPPHRGNTEAFFGQGTRLTVV.

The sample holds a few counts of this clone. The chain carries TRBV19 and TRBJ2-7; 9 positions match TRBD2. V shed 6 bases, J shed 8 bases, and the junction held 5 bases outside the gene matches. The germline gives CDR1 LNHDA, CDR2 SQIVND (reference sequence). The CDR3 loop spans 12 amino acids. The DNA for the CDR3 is TGTGCCAGTAGGGATAGCGGGAGTCAGCAGTACTTC. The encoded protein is CASRDSGSQQYF.

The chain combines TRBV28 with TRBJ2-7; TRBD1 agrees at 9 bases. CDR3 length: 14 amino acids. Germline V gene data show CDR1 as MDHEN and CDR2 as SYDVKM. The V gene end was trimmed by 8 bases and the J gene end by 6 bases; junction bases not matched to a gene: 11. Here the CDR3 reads CASGLETGGTEQYF. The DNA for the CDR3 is TGTGCCAGCGGCTTAGAGACAGGGGGGACCGAGCAGTACTTC.

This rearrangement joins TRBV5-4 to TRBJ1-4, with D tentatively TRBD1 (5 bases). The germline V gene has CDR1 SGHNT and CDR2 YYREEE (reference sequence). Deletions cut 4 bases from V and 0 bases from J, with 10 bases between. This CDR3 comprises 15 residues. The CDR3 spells CASSQGTTTNEKLFF. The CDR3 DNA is TGTGCCAGCAGCCAGGGTACCACAACTAATGAAAAACTGTTTTTT.

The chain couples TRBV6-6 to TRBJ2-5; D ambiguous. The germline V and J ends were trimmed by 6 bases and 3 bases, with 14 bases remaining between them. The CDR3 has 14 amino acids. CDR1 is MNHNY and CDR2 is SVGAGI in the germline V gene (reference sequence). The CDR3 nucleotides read TGTGCCAGCAGCCGACGCGGTACGGAAGAGACCCAGTACTTC. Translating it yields CASSRRGTEETQYF.

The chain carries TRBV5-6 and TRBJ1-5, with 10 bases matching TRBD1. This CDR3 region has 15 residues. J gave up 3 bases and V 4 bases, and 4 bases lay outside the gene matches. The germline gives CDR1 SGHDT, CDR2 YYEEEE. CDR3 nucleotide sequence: TGTGCCAGCAGCGGCGGGACAGGGGACAATCAGCCCCAGCATTTT. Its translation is CASSGGTGDNQPQHF. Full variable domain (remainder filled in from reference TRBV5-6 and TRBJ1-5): DAGVTQSPTHLIKTRGQQVTLRCSPKSGHDTVSWYQQALGQGPQFIFQYYEEEERQRGNFPDRFSGHQFPNYSSELNVNALLLGDSALYLCASSGGTGDNQPQHFGDGTRLSIL.

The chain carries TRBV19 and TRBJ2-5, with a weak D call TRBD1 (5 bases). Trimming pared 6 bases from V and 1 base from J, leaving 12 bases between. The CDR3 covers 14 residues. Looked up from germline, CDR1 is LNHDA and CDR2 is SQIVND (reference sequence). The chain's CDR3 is CASSRGQGQETQYF. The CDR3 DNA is TGTGCCAGTAGCCGAGGCCAGGGCCAAGAGACCCAGTACTTC.

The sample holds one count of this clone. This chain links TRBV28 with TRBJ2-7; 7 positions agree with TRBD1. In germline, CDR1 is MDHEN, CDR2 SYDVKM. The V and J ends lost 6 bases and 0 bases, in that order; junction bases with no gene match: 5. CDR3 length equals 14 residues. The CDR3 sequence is CASSLTGDSYEQYF. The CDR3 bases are TGTGCCAGCAGCCTAACAGGGGACTCCTACGAGCAGTACTTC.

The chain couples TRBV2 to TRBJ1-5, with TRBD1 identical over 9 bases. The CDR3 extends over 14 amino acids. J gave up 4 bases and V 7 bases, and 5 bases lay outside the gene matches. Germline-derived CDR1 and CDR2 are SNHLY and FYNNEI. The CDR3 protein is CASTGQGTNQPQHF. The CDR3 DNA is TGTGCCAGCACAGGACAGGGGACTAATCAGCCCCAGCATTTT.

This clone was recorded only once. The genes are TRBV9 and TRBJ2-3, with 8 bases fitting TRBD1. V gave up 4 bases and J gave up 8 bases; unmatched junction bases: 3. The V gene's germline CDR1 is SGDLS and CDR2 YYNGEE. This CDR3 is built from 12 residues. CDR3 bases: TGTGCCAGCAGCCCCCAGGGGGCTACGCAGTATTTT. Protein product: CASSPQGATQYF. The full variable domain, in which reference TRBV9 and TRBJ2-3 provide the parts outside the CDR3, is DSGVTQTPKHLITATGQRVTLRCSPRSGDLSVYWYQQSLDQGLQFLIQYYNGEERAKGNILERFSAQQFPDLHSELNLSSLELGDSALYFCASSPQGATQYFGPGTRLTVL.